This TCR beta chain was captured in a study of early T cells in non-severe SARS-CoV-2 infection. The wider study: Sequenced material consisted of bulk RNA (from unsorted whole blood), and chains were unpaired. Study-wide points: In VDJdb matching, anti-spike CD8 responses were favored while private and CD4 specificities went missing.

This clonotype was recorded at least ten times. Its antigen remains unknown. In the library, individual cDNA molecules carried attached unique molecular identifiers. TCRdb reprocessed the 5' RACE reads via MiXCR and lists one record per CDR3 protein. The profile shows 75,000 to 90,000 distinct CDR3 sequences, 6% to 7% of them singletons. Germline CDR1 and CDR2: LGHNA and YNFKEQ. The CDR3 covers 18 residues. V dropped 3 bases and J dropped 6; count of bases not matched to a gene: 16. The sample consisted of whole blood. This receptor was obtained from an adult who was a healthcare worker with PCR-confirmed SARS-CoV-2 infection or an uninfected control (not recorded which). This chain uses TRBV4-2 with TRBJ2-3; 9 nucleotides match TRBD2. As DNA, the CDR3 is TGTGCCAGCAGCCATAAAGGACTAGCGCGATACCAGGGGGATACGCAGTATTTT. Translating gives CASSHKGLARYQGDTQYF.